This TCR beta chain was sequenced during a study of T cell responses to AZD1222 COVID-19 vaccine. Study-wide findings and caveats: The study identified only a handful of AZD1222 recipients as seropositive at baseline. Unmutated variant regions are reportedly the target of nearly half of TCRs that are spike-specific.

Some clones are missing from TCRdb's copy, which holds only in-frame ones; the method was immunoSEQ multiplex PCR. The data contain roughly 260,000 clones, approximately 95% of them singletons. CDR3 size: 15 residues. Germline V lookup: CDR1 SGHKS, CDR2 YYEKEE (reference sequence). V was cut by 3 bases and J by 0 bases, with 10 bases left in between. As regards this clone: The antigen is not known.

The sample consisted of peripheral blood, taken on day 0 of AZD1222 vaccination. The TCR sequence derives from an adult in good health. The chain employs TRBV5-5 and TRBJ1-3; D is undetermined. CDR3 amino acids: CASSYPVASGNTIYF. The CDR3 DNA follows: TGTGCCAGCAGCTACCCGGTCGCCTCTGGAAACACCATATATTTT.